Below, 10 T cell receptor beta chains from the same sample are listed, as sequenced in a study of blood T cells in healthy people across ages. Combining a sample-barcoded 5' primer with a J-beta primer mix, a second PCR ran for roughly 6 to 12 cycles. A single record per CDR3 protein comes from TCRdb applying MiXCR to the 5' RACE reads. The sample consists of around 1,900,000 distinct CDR3 sequences, about two fifths of them appearing once. Sequenced sample: blood. The receptors derive from a human donor in good health.

This clonotype has more than one count but fewer than ten. V gene TRBV4-1 combines with J gene TRBJ1-4; D possibly corresponds to TRBD1 (6 bases). Germline-derived CDR1 and CDR2 are MGHRA and YSYEKL. The CDR3 contains 14 residues. V lost 0 bases, J lost 16 bases, and 18 bases lay in between. This CDR3 reads CASSQEGQGPGRFF. The DNA for the CDR3 is TGCGCCAGCAGCCAAGAGGGTCAGGGGCCCGGGAGGTTTTTT.

The genes are TRBV2 and TRBJ1-6; TRBD1 matches at 10 bases. Losses at the gene ends were 6 bases for V and 4 bases for J; bases not matched to a gene: 9. Germline CDR1 is SNHLY and CDR2 is FYNNEI. CDR3 length equals 17 residues. CDR3 coding DNA: TGTGCCAGCAGACCCGGGACAGGGGTTGCGTATAATTCACCCCTCCACTTT. It encodes CASRPGTGVAYNSPLHF.

This chain links TRBV29-1 with TRBJ2-3; D perhaps matches TRBD2 (6 bases). Germline V CDR1 and CDR2: SQVTM, ANQGSEA. V dropped 6 bases and J dropped 2 bases, with 18 bases sitting between them. The CDR3 is 15 residues long. CDR3 DNA: TGCAGCGTCTCCTCCCGTGGCGGGGCCACAGATACGCAGTATTTT. This codes for CSVSSRGGATDTQYF.

This clonotype has just a few counts. The chain carries TRBV7-9 and TRBJ2-7, with 8 bases fitting TRBD1. V shed 4 bases and J 2 bases; nucleotides not matched to a gene: 1. Germline V gene lookup returns CDR1 SEHNR and CDR2 FQNEAQ (reference sequence). This CDR3 contains 13 residues. The CDR3 reads CASSWTGTYEQYF. CDR3 nucleotides: TGTGCCAGCAGCTGGACAGGGACCTACGAGCAGTACTTC.

This clonotype was found many times. This sequence joins TRBV6-5 and TRBJ2-1, with 8 bases identical to TRBD2. Germline lookup yields CDR1 MNHEY and CDR2 SVGAGI. The CDR3 consists of 15 residues. V was clipped by 3 bases and J by 7 bases; unmatched bases: 8. The CDR3 sequence is CASSYGASGLNEQFF. CDR3 nucleotides: TGTGCCAGCAGTTATGGGGCTAGCGGGCTTAATGAGCAGTTCTTC.

Comment on this clonotype: Relative to the germline gene, one junction end is altered; a read error may explain this. This chain links TRBV7-9 with TRBJ1-2, with a tentative D call TRBD1 (5 bases). The length of the CDR3 is 12 residues. Germline assignment: CDR1 SEHNR and CDR2 FQNEAQ (reference sequence). This CDR3 is CASSPDNYSYTF. CDR3 nucleotide sequence: TGTGCCAGCAGCCCGGACAACTATAGCTACACCTTC.

This chain links TRBV7-9 with TRBJ1-1; tentative D call: TRBD1 (6 bases). The germline V gene encodes CDR1 SEHNR and CDR2 FQNEAQ (reference sequence). This CDR3 region has 14 residues. The ends were cut back, 3 bases at V and 6 bases at J, with 14 bases in the middle. In nucleotides, the CDR3 is TGTGCCAGCAGCTTCAATGGGGGCGAGGCTGAAGCTTTCTTT. It specifies CASSFNGGEAEAFF.

The V call is TRBV20-1, the J call TRBJ1-5; TRBD1 aligns across 8 bases. The CDR3 contains 14 residues. Germline-derived CDR1 and CDR2 are DFQATT and SNEGSKA (reference sequence). V was pared by 5 bases and J by 6 bases, with 9 bases of the junction left unmatched. The CDR3 DNA follows: TGCAGTGCTCCTAGGGGACAGGCTGGTCAGCCCCAGCATTTT. Protein sequence: CSAPRGQAGQPQHF.

The gene calls are TRBV7-8 and TRBJ2-7; a possible D gene is TRBD2 (5 bases). CDR3 length: 16 residues. Trimming took off 1 base at V and 2 bases at J, with 15 bases between the two ends. Germline V gene sequence: CDR1 SGHVS, CDR2 FQNEAQ. As DNA, the CDR3 is TGTGCCAGCAGCTTAGTATACAGCGGAGTACCCTACGAGCAGTACTTC. This translates into CASSLVYSGVPYEQYF. Looking up the rest from reference TRBV7-8 and TRBJ2-7 gives the full variable domain: GAGVSQSPRYKVAKRGQDVALRCDPISGHVSLFWYQQALGQGPEFLTYFQNEAQLDKSGLPSDRFFAERPEGSVSTLKIQRTQQEDSAVYLCASSLVYSGVPYEQYFGPGTRLTVT.

This clonotype was found once. The genes are TRBV29-1 and TRBJ2-3; TRBD2 matches 10 bases. V was clipped by 4 bases and J by 6 bases; unmatched bases: 13. The CDR3 contains 16 residues. Germline CDR1 reads SQVTM; CDR2 reads ANQGSEA. The CDR3 loop is CSVGRGAGGSADTQYF. CDR3 bases: TGCAGCGTTGGAAGGGGAGCGGGGGGGTCGGCGGATACGCAGTATTTT.